A selection of T cell receptor beta chains follows, all from one sample in a study of molecular identifiers for immune sequencing clone quantification. TCRdb reanalysed the PCR reads using MiXCR and keeps one entry per CDR3 protein. There are 490,000 or so distinct CDR3 sequences in the sample; around a fifth occur only once, and roughly 0.81% lies in the top ten. The specimen sequenced was naive CD8+ T cells from blood, with Jurkat cell RNA spiked in. Receptor source: a human donor in good health. Some libraries in this study had Jurkat cell RNA spiked in. The CDR3 runs from the conserved cysteine through the conserved F or W. The order of the fields is V gene, D gene, CDR3 length, J gene, clone size, CDR3 protein, CDR3 DNA. The D gene is left open where the match is weak. Clone size is shown for a subset of rows, as once, few, many or a class of expanded clone.

>TRBV2|.|13|TRBJ1-1|many
CASSELVSPEAFF
TGTGCCAGCAGTGAACTAGTTTCCCCTGAAGCTTTCTTT
>TRBV27|.|14|TRBJ1-1|many
CASSFGGSNTEAFF
TGTGCCAGCAGCTTTGGGGGGTCGAACACTGAAGCTTTCTTT
>TRBV12-3/TRBV12-4|.|10|TRBJ2-1|few
CASAGQEQFF
TGTGCCAGCGCGGGACAGGAGCAGTTCTTC
>TRBV12-3/TRBV12-4|TRBD2|18|TRBJ2-1|many
CASSLEAGLAGGSNEQFF
TGTGCCAGCAGTTTAGAGGCGGGACTAGCGGGAGGTAGCAATGAGCAGTTCTTC
>TRBV5-4|.|12|TRBJ1-4|many
CASSPDGEKLFF
TGTGCCAGCAGCCCGGACGGGGAAAAACTGTTTTTT
>TRBV11-2|TRBD2|17|TRBJ2-1|.
CATSRPIGLAGNNEQFF
TGTGCCACCAGCCGACCCATAGGACTAGCGGGGAACAATGAGCAGTTCTTC
>TRBV9|.|14|TRBJ2-3|many
CASSVFYGADTQYF
TGTGCCAGCAGCGTATTTTATGGAGCAGATACGCAGTATTTT
>TRBV4-2|.|15|TRBJ1-1|many
CASSQARDALAEAFF
TGTGCCAGCAGCCAAGCCCGGGACGCACTAGCTGAAGCTTTCTTT
>TRBV6-1|.|14|TRBJ2-7|many
CASSERGLDYEQYF
TGTGCCAGCAGTGAAAGGGGTCTGGACTACGAGCAGTACTTC
>TRBV7-2|.|16|TRBJ2-3|many
CASSQEGVVRTDTQYF
TGTGCCAGCAGCCAGGAGGGTGTCGTACGTACAGATACGCAGTATTTT
>TRBV3-1|.|16|TRBJ1-1|.
CASSQDALRVDTEAFF
TGTGCCAGCAGCCAAGATGCGCTCCGTGTGGACACTGAAGCTTTCTTT
>TRBV20-1|.|12|TRBJ2-7|few
CSASDSSYEQYF
TGCAGTGCTAGCGACAGTTCCTACGAGCAGTACTTC
>TRBV5-4|.|15|TRBJ2-3|many
CASRESGRALDTQYF
TGTGCCAGCAGAGAGTCGGGACGGGCTTTAGATACGCAGTATTTT
>TRBV28|TRBD2|21|TRBJ2-3|.
CASSYPPRWLAGGTSTDTQYF
TGTGCCAGCAGTTACCCCCCCAGGTGGCTAGCGGGAGGAACTAGCACAGATACGCAGTATTTT
>TRBV9|TRBD2|14|TRBJ2-2|.
CASRGAGGTGELFF
TGTGCCAGCAGGGGGGCGGGGGGCACCGGGGAGCTGTTTTTT
>TRBV6-5|TRBD1|15|TRBJ2-2|few
CASSYSTGADGELFF
TGTGCCAGCAGTTACTCGACAGGGGCTGACGGGGAGCTGTTTTTT